These 22 T cell receptor beta chains came from one sample sequenced in a study of T cells in women clearing cervical HPV infection. Produced via immunoSEQ multiplex PCR; TCRdb's table is partial and in-frame only. Seen in this sample are 23,000 or so clones; the ten most common clones hold 6%. The sample comprised blood buffy coat. These receptors all come from a woman between 18 and 70 years old with a cervical HPV16 infection that either progressed to CIN3+ or cleared (not recorded which).

Notes on this clone: The read terminates 3 residues ahead of where the CDR3 ends, so the germline J gene completes it. V usage is TRBV19 and J usage is TRBJ1-4; possibly TRBD1 for D (6 bases). This CDR3 region has 16 residues. Germline CDR1 is LNHDA and CDR2 is SQIVND (reference sequence). The V gene lost 3 bases and the J gene lost 3 bases, with 14 bases spanning the gap. The part of the CDR3 DNA that was read is TGTGCCAGTAGTATGGTACAGGGATTTGCTAATGAAAAA. Translated, it gives CASSMVQGFANEK. The complete CDR3 sequence is CASSMVQGFANEKLFF.

On this clone: The read terminates 3 residues before the CDR3 end, so the remaining end is supplied by the germline J gene. The chain couples TRBV20-1 to TRBJ2-2, with 8 positions matching TRBD1. CDR3 length equals 15 residues. Germline V gene sequence: CDR1 DFQATT, CDR2 SNEGSKA (reference sequence). J was trimmed by 1 base and V by 5 bases; bases with no gene match: 6. The CDR3 reads CSARTGTGNTGELFF. The sequenced CDR3 bases are TGCAGTGCTCGTACCGGGACAGGGAACACCGGGGAG.

The sequenced part of the CDR3 DNA is TGTGCCAGCAGCTTTAGGGGGGGAGGCGGC. Translating it yields CASSFRGGGG. The CDR3, in full, reads CASSFRGGGGYTF. This chain uses TRBV5-5 with TRBJ1-2; maybe TRBD1 (6 bases). The read finishes 3 residues shy of the CDR3 end, and the germline J gene is used to complete it. The CDR3 totals 13 residues. Germline V gene sequence: CDR1 SGHKS, CDR2 YYEKEE (reference sequence).

For this clone: The read ends 3 residues early relative to the CDR3; the germline J gene fills the gap. The J gene is TRBJ2-2, the V gene TRBV18; D may be TRBD2 (5 bases). Trimming cost V 0 bases and J 2 bases, with 16 bases left between them. The CDR3 loop spans 18 amino acids. CDR1 and CDR2 (germline): KGHSH, LQKENI. The CDR3 is CASSPPRSLAVNTGELFF. The covered CDR3 bases are TGTGCCAGCTCACCACCCAGGAGTCTAGCAGTAAACACCGGGGAG.

With respect to this clone: The observed sequence ends 3 residues before the CDR3 terminus, with the missing tail filled in from the germline J gene. This chain uses TRBV19 with TRBJ2-1; 10 nucleotides match TRBD1. CDR3 length: 17 residues. CDR1 and CDR2 from the germline V gene are LNHDA and SQIVND (reference sequence). After removal of 5 bases from V and 1 base from J, the junction contained 8 bases not matched to a gene. The CDR3 bases that were read are TGTGCCAGTAGTCCCCGGGACAGGGGAGGGTCCTACAATGAG. It specifies CASSPRDRGGSYNE. The whole CDR3 reads CASSPRDRGGSYNEQFF.

Worth noting for this clone: Read data end 3 residues before the CDR3 end; the end is taken from the germline J gene. The chain couples TRBV12-3 or TRBV12-4 to TRBJ1-1, with D uncertain. This CDR3 has 13 amino acids. The ends were cut back, 2 bases at V and 2 bases at J, with 6 bases in the middle. CDR3 DNA (partial): TGTGCCAGCAGTTTAAAGGCCAACACTGAA. Protein product: CASSLKANTE. The whole CDR3 protein reads CASSLKANTEAFF.

With respect to this clone: From the germline J gene comes the end of the CDR3, since the read stops 3 residues before it. The gene calls are TRBV14 and TRBJ1-3; 9 bases map to TRBD1. V trimming: 3 bases; J trimming: 4 bases; junction bases outside the gene matches: 10. The CDR3 is made up of 17 amino acids. Germline loops: CDR1 SGHDN, CDR2 FVKESK. The CDR3 DNA, read in part, is TGTGCCAGCAGCCAGTCCGCAGGGACAGGGAGAGGAAACACC. Protein sequence: CASSQSAGTGRGNT. The entire CDR3 sequence reads CASSQSAGTGRGNTIYF.

In regard to this clone: The observed sequence ends 3 residues before the CDR3 terminus, with the missing tail filled in from the germline J gene. V usage is TRBV29-1 and J usage is TRBJ2-1; TRBD1 aligns across 9 bases. The CDR3 covers 15 residues. Germline trimming cut 0 bases from V and 8 bases from J; bases unmatched to any gene: 8. Germline V gene lookup returns CDR1 SQVTM and CDR2 ANQGSEA. The CDR3 bases that were read are TGCAGCGTTGAAGATCTTTGGGACAGGGCGGATGAG. Protein: CSVEDLWDRADE. The full CDR3 sequence reads CSVEDLWDRADEQFF.

Remarks on this clone: The read comes to an end 3 residues before the CDR3 does, leaving the germline J gene to fill in the end. The chain has TRBV7-2 and TRBJ2-1; TRBD2 matches at 9 bases. The J segment lost 5 bases and the V segment lost 4 bases, leaving 6 bases of the junction unmatched. CDR1 is SGHTA and CDR2 is FQGNSA in the germline V gene. The CDR3 sequence is 15 residues long. The CDR3 spells CASSSSGLAHNEQFF. Partial CDR3 DNA: TGTGCCAGCAGCTCCTCGGGACTAGCCCACAATGAG.

Details on this clone: The read comes to an end 3 residues before the CDR3 does, leaving the germline J gene to fill in the end. The V gene is TRBV20-1, the J gene TRBJ2-1; the D gene is possibly TRBD1 (6 bases). With 4 bases removed from V and 4 bases from J, the gap between germline ends came to 11 bases. The CDR3 is made up of 13 amino acids. Germline values: CDR1 DFQATT, CDR2 SNEGSKA (reference sequence). The CDR3 DNA, read in part, is TGCAGTGCTACCCCGGACAGTTACAATGAG. This sequence encodes CSATPDSYNE. Given in full, the CDR3 is CSATPDSYNEQFF.

About this clone: The read gets to within 3 residues of the CDR3 end, and the germline J gene fills in the rest. The chain couples TRBV10-3 to TRBJ2-7, with 8 bases identical to TRBD2. Germline lookup yields CDR1 ENHRY and CDR2 SYGVKD. After removal of 8 bases from V and 3 bases from J, the junction contained 12 bases not matched to a gene. The CDR3 loop spans 15 amino acids. The CDR3 DNA, read in part, is TGTGCCATCTCCCAGTGGCGGGAGGACCACTACGAG. Translation gives CAISQWREDHYE. The full CDR3 reads CAISQWREDHYEQYF.

Note on this clone: The sequenced fragment ends 3 residues before the CDR3 boundary, so the rest is inferred from the germline J gene. The rearrangement joins TRBV7-9 to TRBJ1-2; 7 positions agree with TRBD1. The CDR3 has 15 residues. Germline values: CDR1 SEHNR, CDR2 FQNEAQ (reference sequence). The CDR3 DNA, read in part, is TGTGCCAGCAGCTCCCCCCCCAGGGGGGACAATGAC. Translating it yields CASSSPPRGDND. In full, the CDR3 is CASSSPPRGDNDYTF.

Worth noting for this clone: The sequence runs out 3 residues before the end of the CDR3; the remainder is reconstructed from the germline J gene. The genes are TRBV6-1 and TRBJ2-5; TRBD1 is a possible D gene (6 bases). Germline CDR1 reads MNHNS; CDR2 reads SASEGT. The ends were cut back, 2 bases at V and 7 bases at J, with 20 bases in the middle. The CDR3 loop spans 16 amino acids. The CDR3 region is CASSESAFGGPPTQYF. CDR3 bases read: TGTGCCAGCAGTGAATCCGCCTTTGGGGGCCCACCGACC.

Notes on this clone: The CDR3 goes on 3 residues after the read ends, and that part is filled in from the germline J gene. The chain has TRBV19 and TRBJ2-1; 7 nucleotides line up with TRBD1. Germline V gene data show CDR1 as LNHDA and CDR2 as SQIVND (reference sequence). V was clipped by 6 bases and J by 6 bases; unmatched bases: 11. The CDR3 is 15 residues long. The sequenced part of the CDR3 DNA is TGTGCCAGTAGCATCAGGGGGAAAACCACCAATGAG. Residues: CASSIRGKTTNE. The complete CDR3 sequence is CASSIRGKTTNEQFF.

Comment on this clone: With the read ending 3 residues before the CDR3 end, the germline J gene is used to fill in that end. The J gene is TRBJ2-1, the V gene TRBV7-2; 7 bases agree with TRBD2. Germline CDR1 reads SGHTA; CDR2 reads FQGNSA. The CDR3 contains 16 residues. The V gene end was trimmed by 0 bases and the J gene end by 4 bases; junction bases not matched to a gene: 6. This chain's CDR3 is CASSLAFSGRYNEQFF. CDR3 DNA (partial): TGTGCCAGCAGCTTAGCGTTTAGCGGGCGGTACAATGAG.

A note on this clone: The read ends 3 residues before the CDR3 terminus; that terminus is restored from the germline J gene. The genes are TRBV2 and TRBJ2-5, with TRBD1 matching 7 bases. V shed 6 bases and J 4 bases; nucleotides not matched to a gene: 5. The CDR3 covers 13 residues. Per germline, CDR1 SNHLY and CDR2 FYNNEI. CDR3 residues: CASRGDSRETQYF. The DNA read from the CDR3 is TGTGCCAGCAGGGGGGACAGCCGAGAGACC. Full variable domain (remainder filled in from reference TRBV2 and TRBJ2-5): EPEVTQTPSHQVTQMGQEVILRCVPISNHLYFYWYRQILGQKVEFLVSFYNNEISEKSEIFDDQFSVERPDGSNFTLKIRSTKLEDSAMYFCASRGDSRETQYFGPGTRLLVL.

On this clone itself: The sequence runs out 3 residues before the end of the CDR3; the remainder is reconstructed from the germline J gene. The V and J genes are TRBV5-1 and TRBJ2-6, with D perhaps matching TRBD2 (7 bases). The CDR3 has 15 residues. Germline CDR1 and CDR2: SGHRS and YFSETQ. The V end lost 2 bases, the J end lost 4 bases, and 10 bases lay between the germline ends. The CDR3 DNA, read in part, is TGCGCCAGCAGCTTCGGGGGGCAAGGGGCCAACGTC. Translation gives CASSFGGQGANV. The whole CDR3 sequence is CASSFGGQGANVLTF.

To note about this clone: The sequence runs out 3 residues before the end of the CDR3; the remainder is reconstructed from the germline J gene. The chain employs TRBV20-1 and TRBJ2-1, with 9 nucleotides matching TRBD2. After removal of 3 bases from V and 4 bases from J, the junction contained 10 bases not matched to a gene. This CDR3 is 16 amino acids long. Germline CDR1 DFQATT, CDR2 SNEGSKA (reference sequence). CDR3 DNA, as far as it was read: TGCAGTGCTAGTTCTCCGACTAGCGGATCTTACAATGAG. It codes for CSASSPTSGSYNE. The whole CDR3 region reads CSASSPTSGSYNEQFF.

Concerning this clone itself: The read finishes 3 residues shy of the CDR3 end, and the germline J gene is used to complete it. J is TRBJ1-2 and V is TRBV19, with D unclear. Germline V gene data show CDR1 as LNHDA and CDR2 as SQIVND (reference sequence). The CDR3 is made up of 15 amino acids. CDR3 bases read: TGTGCCAGTAGTATAGATTCGACTAGCGGCTACGAC. This encodes CASSIDSTSGYD. From start to end, the CDR3 is CASSIDSTSGYDYTF.

Notes on this clone: Read data end 3 residues before the CDR3 end; the end is taken from the germline J gene. The chain recombines TRBV18 with TRBJ1-1, with D possibly TRBD1 on 5 matching bases. Germline V gene data show CDR1 as KGHSH and CDR2 as LQKENI. V dropped 3 bases and J dropped 1 base, with 9 bases sitting between them. The CDR3 sequence is 14 residues long. The CDR3 spells CASSPGLKNTEAFF. CDR3 bases read: TGTGCCAGCTCACCGGGACTCAAGAACACTGAA.

Points on this clone: The read ends 3 residues before the CDR3 terminus; that terminus is restored from the germline J gene. The chain employs TRBV10-3 and TRBJ1-1; D perhaps matches TRBD1 (6 bases). Germline CDR1 is ENHRY and CDR2 is SYGVKD. This CDR3 is built from 13 residues. V lost 8 bases to trimming and J lost 2 bases, with 12 bases between them. CDR3 DNA (partial): TGTGCCATCCAGGGGCACCCAAACACTGAA. This sequence encodes CAIQGHPNTE. The whole CDR3 region reads CAIQGHPNTEAFF.

With respect to this clone: The read ends 3 residues early relative to the CDR3; the germline J gene fills the gap. The V call is TRBV5-4, the J call TRBJ2-3; D perhaps matches TRBD1 (6 bases). The V end was cut by 2 bases, the J end by 0 bases, with 10 bases between. Germline V gives CDR1 SGHNT, CDR2 YYREEE (reference sequence). This CDR3 comprises 15 residues. This CDR3 is CASSFQGISTDTQYF. CDR3 DNA (partial): TGTGCCAGCAGCTTTCAGGGGATCAGCACAGATACG.